The 10 T cell receptor beta chains presented below share a single source sample, sequenced in a study of T cells after yellow fever vaccination. TCRdb re-called the 5' RACE reads with MiXCR, one entry per CDR3 protein. The data contain over 100,000 distinct CDR3 sequences, 6.5% to 9% of them singletons. The sequenced sample was CD8+ T cells sorted from PBMCs, obtained 45 days after the yellow fever booster vaccination. Receptors originate from a man younger than 40 who received the YFV17D yellow fever vaccine.

At least ten counts were recorded for this clonotype. The rearrangement joins TRBV20-1 to TRBJ2-1, with D perhaps TRBD1 (6 bases). Germline V gene data show CDR1 as DFQATT and CDR2 as SNEGSKA (reference sequence). V lost 5 bases and J 0 bases, leaving 14 bases between the germline ends. The CDR3 runs 15 residues. This chain's CDR3 is CSAEGHPSSYNEQFF. Here the CDR3 DNA reads TGCAGTGCTGAGGGACACCCGAGCTCCTACAATGAGCAGTTCTTC.

The sample holds many counts of this clonotype. The chain employs TRBV27 and TRBJ1-5; TRBD1 matches 7 bases. Germline CDR1 is MNHEY and CDR2 is SMNVEV (reference sequence). CDR3 length: 13 residues. J was trimmed by 11 bases and V by 6 bases; bases with no gene match: 10. CDR3 in DNA: TGTGCCAGCAGCCCGGGACAGCTGAGTTCCCAGCATTTT. As protein: CASSPGQLSSQHF.

This clonotype was seen a few times. The chain carries TRBV5-1 and TRBJ1-1; 10 bases align to TRBD1. This CDR3 is 15 amino acids long. CDR1 and CDR2 (germline): SGHRS, YFSETQ. J gave up 1 base and V 3 bases, and 3 bases lay outside the gene matches. CDR3 loop: CASSSGQGPNTEAFF. In nucleotides, the CDR3 is TGCGCCAGCAGCTCGGGACAGGGGCCGAACACTGAAGCTTTCTTT.

This clonotype has a handful of counts. The CDR3 DNA is TGTGCCAGCAGCTTAGCCGGGACTAGCGGGAGACTGTACGAGCAGTACTTC. Its protein product is CASSLAGTSGRLYEQYF. V is TRBV7-2 and J is TRBJ2-7; 14 positions agree with TRBD2. Germline V gene lookup returns CDR1 SGHTA and CDR2 FQGNSA. Trimming took 0 bases from V and 4 from J; bases not matched to a gene: 5. The CDR3 extends over 17 amino acids. Based on the CDR3 plus reference TRBV7-2 and TRBJ2-7, the full variable domain is GAGVSQSPSNKVTEKGKDVELRCDPISGHTALYWYRQSLGQGLEFLIYFQGNSAPDKSGLPSDRFSAERTGGSVSTLTIQRTQQEDSAVYLCASSLAGTSGRLYEQYFGPGTRLTVT.

This clonotype has more than one count but fewer than ten. The chain employs TRBV14 and TRBJ2-4; 10 nucleotides agree with TRBD1. This CDR3 is built from 15 residues. Unmatched junction bases numbered 3, after V lost 4 bases and J lost 3 bases. Germline V gene lookup returns CDR1 SGHDN and CDR2 FVKESK. The CDR3 is CASSRQGAGKNIQYF. In DNA, the CDR3 is TGTGCCAGCAGCCGACAGGGGGCCGGCAAAAACATTCAGTACTTC.

In this sample, this clonotype turned up many times. The V call is TRBV4-2, the J call TRBJ2-1; D is unresolved. Trimming took 0 bases from V and 10 from J, leaving 4 bases between them. From germline, CDR1 is LGHNA and CDR2 YNFKEQ. This CDR3 contains 11 residues. CDR3 sequence: CASSQEGEQFF. CDR3 DNA: TGTGCCAGCAGCCAAGAGGGAGAGCAGTTCTTC.

This clonotype occurred many times. The genes are TRBV5-1 and TRBJ2-7; possibly TRBD2 for D (6 bases). Germline assignment: CDR1 SGHRS and CDR2 YFSETQ. V lost 3 bases, J lost 3 bases, and 10 bases lay in between. The CDR3 sequence is 13 residues long. In DNA form, the CDR3 reads TGCGCCAGCAGCTGGGGGGACGGCTACGAGCAGTACTTC. Residues: CASSWGDGYEQYF.

This clonotype was seen at least ten times. This chain joins TRBV25-1 and TRBJ2-1; 7 bases are shared with TRBD2. Trimming took 6 bases from V and 8 from J; bases not matched to a gene: 7. CDR1 and CDR2 from the germline V gene are MGHDK and SYGVNS. The CDR3 consists of 13 residues. The CDR3 sequence is CASRHRTSYEQFF. The CDR3 nucleotides read TGTGCCAGCAGGCACCGGACTAGTTATGAGCAGTTCTTC.

With regard to this clonotype: Being one base from a much bigger clone, this may be a read error. J is TRBJ2-1 and V is TRBV20-1; 12 bases line up with TRBD2. The CDR3 has 17 amino acids. V lost 7 bases to trimming and J lost 2 bases; unmatched junction nucleotides: 12. Germline CDR1 is DFQATT and CDR2 is SNEGSKA (reference sequence). The CDR3 region is CSVSWLAGGPPYNEQFF. The CDR3 bases are TGCAGTGTCAGTTGGCTAGCGGGAGGGCCGCCCTACAATGAGCAGTTCTTC.

This rearrangement joins TRBV14 to TRBJ2-1; a possible D gene is TRBD2 (6 bases). In germline, CDR1 is SGHDN, CDR2 FVKESK. The V end was cut by 4 bases, the J end by 0 bases, with 10 bases between. The CDR3 extends over 15 amino acids. The CDR3 is CASSLLRGSYNEQFF. The CDR3 nucleotides read TGTGCCAGCAGCCTTTTGCGGGGCTCCTACAATGAGCAGTTCTTC.